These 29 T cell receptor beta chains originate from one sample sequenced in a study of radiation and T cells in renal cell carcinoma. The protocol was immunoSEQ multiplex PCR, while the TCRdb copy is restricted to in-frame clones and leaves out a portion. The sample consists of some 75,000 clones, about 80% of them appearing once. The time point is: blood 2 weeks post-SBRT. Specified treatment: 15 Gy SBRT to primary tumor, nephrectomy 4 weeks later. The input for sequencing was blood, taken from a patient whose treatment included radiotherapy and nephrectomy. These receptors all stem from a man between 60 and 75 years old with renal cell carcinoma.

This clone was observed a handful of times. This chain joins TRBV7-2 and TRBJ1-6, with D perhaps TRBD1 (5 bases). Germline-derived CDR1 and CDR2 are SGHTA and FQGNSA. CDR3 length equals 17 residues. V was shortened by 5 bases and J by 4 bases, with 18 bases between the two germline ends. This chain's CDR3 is CASSARLGRGYNSPLHF. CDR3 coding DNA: TGTGCCAGCAGCGCAAGACTGGGGAGGGGATATAATTCACCCCTCCACTTT.

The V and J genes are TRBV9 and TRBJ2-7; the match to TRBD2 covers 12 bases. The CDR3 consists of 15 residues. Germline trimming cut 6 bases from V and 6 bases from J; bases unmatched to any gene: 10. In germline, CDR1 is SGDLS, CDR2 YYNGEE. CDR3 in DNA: TGTGCCAGCACACTAGCGGGAGGACCCACGAGCGAGCAGTACTTC. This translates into CASTLAGGPTSEQYF.

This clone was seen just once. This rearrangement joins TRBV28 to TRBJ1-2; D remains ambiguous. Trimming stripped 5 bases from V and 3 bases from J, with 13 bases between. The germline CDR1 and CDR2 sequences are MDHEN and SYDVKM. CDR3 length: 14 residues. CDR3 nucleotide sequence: TGTGCCAGCAGTCCCCTCCAGGCATACTATGGCTACACCTTC. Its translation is CASSPLQAYYGYTF.

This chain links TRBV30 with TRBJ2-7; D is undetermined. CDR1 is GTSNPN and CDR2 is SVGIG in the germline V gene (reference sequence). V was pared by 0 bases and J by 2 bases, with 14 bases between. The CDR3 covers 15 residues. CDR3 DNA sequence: TGTGCCTGGAGTGTGGATCGTGGCGGACCCTACGAGCAGTACTTC. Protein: CAWSVDRGGPYEQYF.

CDR3 nucleotides: TGTGCCAGCAGTTCGATCATAGCGGGAGGGACTGGTAATGAGCAGTTCTTC. This encodes CASSSIIAGGTGNEQFF. The V call is TRBV28, the J call TRBJ2-1; 11 bases fit TRBD2. The trim removed 4 bases at V and 7 bases at J, leaving 12 bases unmatched. From germline, CDR1 is MDHEN and CDR2 SYDVKM. This CDR3 has 17 residues.

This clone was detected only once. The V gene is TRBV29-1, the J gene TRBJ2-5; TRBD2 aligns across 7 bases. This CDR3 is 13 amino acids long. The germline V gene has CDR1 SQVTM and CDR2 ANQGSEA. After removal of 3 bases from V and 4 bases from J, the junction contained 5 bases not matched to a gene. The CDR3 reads CSVDQGGRETQYF. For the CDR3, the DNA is TGCAGCGTTGATCAGGGAGGGAGAGAGACCCAGTACTTC.

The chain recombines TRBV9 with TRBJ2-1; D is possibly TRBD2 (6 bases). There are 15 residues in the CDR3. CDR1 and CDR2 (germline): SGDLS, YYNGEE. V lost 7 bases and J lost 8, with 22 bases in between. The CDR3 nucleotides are TGTGCCAGCGGCTTAGCGGCATCTGGGCGTTATGAGCAGTTCTTC. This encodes CASGLAASGRYEQFF.

In nucleotides, the CDR3 is TGTGCCAGCAGTCGGACATCTAACTATGGCTACACCTTC. Translated, it gives CASSRTSNYGYTF. This chain connects TRBV28 to TRBJ1-2; a possible D gene is TRBD1 (5 bases). CDR3 length: 13 amino acids. Trimming removed 5 bases from V and 0 bases from J, with 7 bases in between. Germline assignment: CDR1 MDHEN and CDR2 SYDVKM.

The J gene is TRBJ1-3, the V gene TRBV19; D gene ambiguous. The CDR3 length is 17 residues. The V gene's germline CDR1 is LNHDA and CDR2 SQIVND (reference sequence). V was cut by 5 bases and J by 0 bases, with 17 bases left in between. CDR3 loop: CASSPRERINSGNTIYF. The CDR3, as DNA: TGTGCCAGTAGTCCTAGGGAGAGAATCAACTCTGGAAACACCATATATTTT.

In DNA form, the CDR3 reads TGTGCCAGCAGTTACTCAGGGGGCAGAAACGGCTACACCTTC. Residues: CASSYSGGRNGYTF. This chain links TRBV6-5 with TRBJ1-2, with TRBD1 matching over 7 bases. The CDR3 has 14 residues. The germline gives CDR1 MNHEY, CDR2 SVGAGI. Germline trimming cut 0 bases from V and 8 bases from J; bases unmatched to any gene: 6.

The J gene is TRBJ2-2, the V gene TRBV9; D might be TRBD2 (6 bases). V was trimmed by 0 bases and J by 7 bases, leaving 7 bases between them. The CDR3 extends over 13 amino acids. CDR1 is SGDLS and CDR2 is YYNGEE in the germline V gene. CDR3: CASSVGLGGELFF. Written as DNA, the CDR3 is TGTGCCAGCAGCGTAGGACTAGGCGGGGAGCTGTTTTTT.

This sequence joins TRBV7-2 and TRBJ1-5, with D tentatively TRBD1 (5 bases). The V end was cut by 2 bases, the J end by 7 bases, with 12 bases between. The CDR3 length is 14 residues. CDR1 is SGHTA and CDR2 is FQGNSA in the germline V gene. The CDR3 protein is CASSLSGGFQPQHF. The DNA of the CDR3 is TGTGCCAGCAGCTTAAGTGGGGGATTCCAGCCCCAGCATTTT.

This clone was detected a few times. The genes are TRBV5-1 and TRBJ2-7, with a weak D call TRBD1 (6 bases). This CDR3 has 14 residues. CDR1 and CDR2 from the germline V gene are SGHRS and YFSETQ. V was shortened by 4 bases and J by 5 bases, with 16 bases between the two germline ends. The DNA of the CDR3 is TGCGCCAGCAGCCCACATACAGGGACCGACGAGCAGTACTTC. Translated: CASSPHTGTDEQYF.

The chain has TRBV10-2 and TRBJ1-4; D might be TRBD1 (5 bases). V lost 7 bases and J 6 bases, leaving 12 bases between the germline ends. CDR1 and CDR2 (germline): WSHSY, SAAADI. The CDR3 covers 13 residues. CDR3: CASTGTADEKLFF. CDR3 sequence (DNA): TGCGCCAGCACTGGGACGGCGGATGAAAAACTGTTTTTT.

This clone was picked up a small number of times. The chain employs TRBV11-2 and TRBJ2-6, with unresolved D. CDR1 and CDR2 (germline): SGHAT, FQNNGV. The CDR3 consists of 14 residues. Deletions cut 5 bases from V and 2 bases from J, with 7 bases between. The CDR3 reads CASSPSPGANVLTF. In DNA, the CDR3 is TGTGCCAGCAGCCCTTCCCCTGGGGCCAACGTCCTGACTTTC.

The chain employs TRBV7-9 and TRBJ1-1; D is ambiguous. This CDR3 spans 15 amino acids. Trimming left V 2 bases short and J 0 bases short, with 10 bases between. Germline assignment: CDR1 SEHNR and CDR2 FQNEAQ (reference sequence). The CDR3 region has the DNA TGTGCCAGCAGCTTAAGCCAGACAATGAACACTGAAGCTTTCTTT. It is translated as CASSLSQTMNTEAFF.

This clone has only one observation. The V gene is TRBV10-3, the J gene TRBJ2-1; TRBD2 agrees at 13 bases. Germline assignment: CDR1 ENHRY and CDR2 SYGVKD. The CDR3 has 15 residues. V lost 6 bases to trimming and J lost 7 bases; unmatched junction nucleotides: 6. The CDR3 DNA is TGTGCCATCAGCGATGGACTAGCGGGGGATAATGAGCAGTTCTTC. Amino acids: CAISDGLAGDNEQFF.

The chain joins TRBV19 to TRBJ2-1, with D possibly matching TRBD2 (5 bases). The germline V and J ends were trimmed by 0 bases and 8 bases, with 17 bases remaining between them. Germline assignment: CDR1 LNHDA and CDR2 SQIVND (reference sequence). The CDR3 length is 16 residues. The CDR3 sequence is CASSIDLGGLSYEQFF. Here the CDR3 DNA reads TGTGCCAGTAGTATAGATCTTGGAGGTCTGAGCTATGAGCAGTTCTTC.

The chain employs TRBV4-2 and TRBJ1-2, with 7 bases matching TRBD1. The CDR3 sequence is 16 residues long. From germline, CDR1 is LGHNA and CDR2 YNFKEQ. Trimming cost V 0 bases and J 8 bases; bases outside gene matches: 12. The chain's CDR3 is CASSQDTGTGVSGYTF. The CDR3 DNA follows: TGTGCCAGCAGCCAAGATACGGGTACAGGGGTTAGCGGCTACACCTTC.

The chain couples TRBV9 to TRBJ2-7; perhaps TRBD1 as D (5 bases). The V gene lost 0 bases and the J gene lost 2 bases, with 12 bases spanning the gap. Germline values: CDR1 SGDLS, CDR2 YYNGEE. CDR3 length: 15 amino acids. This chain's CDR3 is CASSVGQGPPYEQYF. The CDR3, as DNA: TGTGCCAGCAGCGTAGGCCAGGGCCCTCCCTACGAGCAGTACTTC.

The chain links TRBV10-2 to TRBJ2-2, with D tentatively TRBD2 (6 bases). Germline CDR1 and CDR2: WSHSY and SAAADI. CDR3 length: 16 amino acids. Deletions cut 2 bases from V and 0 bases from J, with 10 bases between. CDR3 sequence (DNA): TGCGCCAGCAGTGAGGTGGGGGGTTCGAACACCGGGGAGCTGTTTTTT. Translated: CASSEVGGSNTGELFF.

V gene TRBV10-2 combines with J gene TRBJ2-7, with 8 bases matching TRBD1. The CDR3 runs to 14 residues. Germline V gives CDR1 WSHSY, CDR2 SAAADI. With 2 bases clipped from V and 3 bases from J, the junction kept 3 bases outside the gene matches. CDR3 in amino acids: CASSEQGANYEQYF. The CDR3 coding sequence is TGCGCCAGCAGTGAGCAGGGGGCGAACTACGAGCAGTACTTC.

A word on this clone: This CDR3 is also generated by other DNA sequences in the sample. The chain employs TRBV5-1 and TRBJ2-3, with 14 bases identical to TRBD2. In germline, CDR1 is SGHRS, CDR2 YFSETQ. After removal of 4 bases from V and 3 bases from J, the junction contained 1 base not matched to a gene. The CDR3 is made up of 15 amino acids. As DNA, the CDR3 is TGCGCCAGCAGCAGGACTAGCGGGAGGACAGATACGCAGTATTTT. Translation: CASSRTSGRTDTQYF.

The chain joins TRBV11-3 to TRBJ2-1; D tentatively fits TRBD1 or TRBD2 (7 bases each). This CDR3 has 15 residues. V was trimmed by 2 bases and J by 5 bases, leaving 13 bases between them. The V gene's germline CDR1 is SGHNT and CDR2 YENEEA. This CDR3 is CASSLRGLADNEQFF. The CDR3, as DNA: TGTGCCAGCAGCTTAAGGGGGCTAGCGGACAATGAGCAGTTCTTC.

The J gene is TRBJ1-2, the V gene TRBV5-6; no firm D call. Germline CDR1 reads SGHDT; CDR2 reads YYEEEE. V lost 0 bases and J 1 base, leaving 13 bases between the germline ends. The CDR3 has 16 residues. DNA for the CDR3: TGTGCCAGCAGCTTGGTACTGGGTGGGAATAACTATGGCTACACCTTC. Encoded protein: CASSLVLGGNNYGYTF.

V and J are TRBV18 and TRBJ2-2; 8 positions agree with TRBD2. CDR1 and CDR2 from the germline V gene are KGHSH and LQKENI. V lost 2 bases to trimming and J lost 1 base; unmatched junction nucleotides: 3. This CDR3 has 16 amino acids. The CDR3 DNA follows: TGTGCCAGCTCACCAGGCGGGAGGAGGAACACCGGGGAGCTGTTTTTT. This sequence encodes CASSPGGRRNTGELFF.

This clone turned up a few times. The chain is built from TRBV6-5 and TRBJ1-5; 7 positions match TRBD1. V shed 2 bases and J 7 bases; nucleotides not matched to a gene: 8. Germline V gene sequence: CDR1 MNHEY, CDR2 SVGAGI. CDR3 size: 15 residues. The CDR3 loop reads CASSYLQGSGQPQHF. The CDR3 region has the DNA TGTGCCAGCAGTTACCTACAGGGGTCCGGACAGCCCCAGCATTTT.

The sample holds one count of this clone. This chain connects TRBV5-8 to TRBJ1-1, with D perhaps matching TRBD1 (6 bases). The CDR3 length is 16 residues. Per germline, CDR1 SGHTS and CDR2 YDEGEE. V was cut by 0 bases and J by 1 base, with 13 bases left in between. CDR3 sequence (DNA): TGTGCCAGCAGCTTGGCCACAAGGGGGAGGAACACTGAAGCTTTCTTT. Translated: CASSLATRGRNTEAFF.

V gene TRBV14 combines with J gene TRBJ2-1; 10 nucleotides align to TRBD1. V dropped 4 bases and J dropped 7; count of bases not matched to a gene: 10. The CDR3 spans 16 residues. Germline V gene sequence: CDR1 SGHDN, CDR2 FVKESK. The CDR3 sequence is CASSPRFGQGGNEQFF. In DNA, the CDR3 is TGTGCCAGCAGCCCCCGTTTCGGACAGGGGGGAAATGAGCAGTTCTTC.